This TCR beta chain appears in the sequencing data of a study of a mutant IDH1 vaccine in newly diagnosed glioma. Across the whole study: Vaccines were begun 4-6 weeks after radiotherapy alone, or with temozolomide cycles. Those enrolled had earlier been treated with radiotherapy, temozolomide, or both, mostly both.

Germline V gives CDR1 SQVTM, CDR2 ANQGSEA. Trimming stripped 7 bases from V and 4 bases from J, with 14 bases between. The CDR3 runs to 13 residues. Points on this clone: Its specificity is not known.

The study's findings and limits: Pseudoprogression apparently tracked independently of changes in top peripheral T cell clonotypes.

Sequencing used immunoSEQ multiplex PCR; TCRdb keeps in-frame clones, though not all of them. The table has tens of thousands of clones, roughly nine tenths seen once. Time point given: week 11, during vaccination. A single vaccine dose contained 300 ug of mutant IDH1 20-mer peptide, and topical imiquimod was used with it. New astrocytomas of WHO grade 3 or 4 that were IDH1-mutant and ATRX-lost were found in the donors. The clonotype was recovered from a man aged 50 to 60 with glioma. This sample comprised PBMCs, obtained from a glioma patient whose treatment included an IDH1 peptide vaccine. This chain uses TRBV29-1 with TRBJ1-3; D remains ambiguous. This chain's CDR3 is CSAGWGGGNTIYF. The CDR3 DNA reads TGCAGCGCCGGATGGGGTGGCGGAAACACCATATATTTT.